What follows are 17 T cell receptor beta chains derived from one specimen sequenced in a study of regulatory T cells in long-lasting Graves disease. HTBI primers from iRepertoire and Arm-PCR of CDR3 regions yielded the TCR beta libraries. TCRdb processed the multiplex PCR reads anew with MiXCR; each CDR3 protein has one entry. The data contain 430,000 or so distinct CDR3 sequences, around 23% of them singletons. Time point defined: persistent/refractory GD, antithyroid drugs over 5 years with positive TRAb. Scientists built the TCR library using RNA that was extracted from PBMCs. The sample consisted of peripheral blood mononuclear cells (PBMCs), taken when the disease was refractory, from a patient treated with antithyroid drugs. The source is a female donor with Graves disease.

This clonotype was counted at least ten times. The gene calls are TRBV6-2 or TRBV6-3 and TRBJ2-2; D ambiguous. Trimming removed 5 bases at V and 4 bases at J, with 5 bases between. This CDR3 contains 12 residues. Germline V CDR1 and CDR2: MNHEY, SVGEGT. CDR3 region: CASSEITGELFF. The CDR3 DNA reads TGTGCCAGCAGTGAAATCACCGGGGAGCTGTTTTTT.

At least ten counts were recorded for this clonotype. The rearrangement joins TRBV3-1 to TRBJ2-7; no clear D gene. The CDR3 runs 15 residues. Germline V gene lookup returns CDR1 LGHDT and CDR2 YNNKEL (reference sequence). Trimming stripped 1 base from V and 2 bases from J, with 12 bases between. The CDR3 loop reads CASSQVFGTAYEQYF. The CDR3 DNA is TGTGCCAGCAGCCAAGTTTTTGGAACAGCCTACGAGCAGTACTTC.

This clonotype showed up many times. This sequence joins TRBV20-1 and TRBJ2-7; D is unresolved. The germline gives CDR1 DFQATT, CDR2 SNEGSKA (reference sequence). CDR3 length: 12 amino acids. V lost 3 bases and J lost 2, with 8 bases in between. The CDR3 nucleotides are TGCAGTGCTAGCCAAGATACCTACGAGCAGTACTTC. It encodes CSASQDTYEQYF.

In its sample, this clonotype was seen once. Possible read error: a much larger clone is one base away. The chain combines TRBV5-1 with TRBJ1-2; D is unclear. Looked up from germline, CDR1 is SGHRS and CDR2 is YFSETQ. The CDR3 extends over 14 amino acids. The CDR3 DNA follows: TGCGCCAGCAGCTTGGACGCGGAGTACTATGGCTACGCCTTC. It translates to CASSLDAEYYGYAF.

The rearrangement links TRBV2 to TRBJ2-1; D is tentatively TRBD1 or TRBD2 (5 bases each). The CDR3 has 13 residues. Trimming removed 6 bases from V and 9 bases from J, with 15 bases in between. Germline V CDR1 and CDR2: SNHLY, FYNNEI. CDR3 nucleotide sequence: TGTGCCAGCAGAAGTGGTAGGGGACGTGAGCAGTTCTTC. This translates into CASRSGRGREQFF.

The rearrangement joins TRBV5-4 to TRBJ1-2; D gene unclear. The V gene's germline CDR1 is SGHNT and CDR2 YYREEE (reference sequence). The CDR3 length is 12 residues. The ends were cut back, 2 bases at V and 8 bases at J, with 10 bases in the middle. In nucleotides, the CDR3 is TGTGCCAGCAGCTTTAGATCGGGAGGCTACACCTTC. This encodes CASSFRSGGYTF.

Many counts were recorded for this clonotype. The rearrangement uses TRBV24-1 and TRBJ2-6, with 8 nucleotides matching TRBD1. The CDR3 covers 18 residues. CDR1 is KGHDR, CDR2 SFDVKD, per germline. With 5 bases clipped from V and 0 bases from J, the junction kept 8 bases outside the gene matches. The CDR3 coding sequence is TGTGCCACCAGTGCCCCCGGGACAGGCCTCTCTGGGGCCAACGTCCTGACTTTC. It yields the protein CATSAPGTGLSGANVLTF.

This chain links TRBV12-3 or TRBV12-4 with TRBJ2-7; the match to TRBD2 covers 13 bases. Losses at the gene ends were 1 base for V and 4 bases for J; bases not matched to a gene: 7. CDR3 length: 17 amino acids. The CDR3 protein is CASSLEGLAGQGYEQYF. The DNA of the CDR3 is TGTGCCAGCAGTTTAGAGGGACTAGCGGGACAAGGGTACGAGCAGTACTTC.

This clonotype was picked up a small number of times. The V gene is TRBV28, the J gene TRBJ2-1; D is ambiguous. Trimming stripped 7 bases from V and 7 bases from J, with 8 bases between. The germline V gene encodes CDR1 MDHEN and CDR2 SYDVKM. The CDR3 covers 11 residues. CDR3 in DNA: TGTGCCAGCAACCTCGATAATGAGCAGTTCTTC. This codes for CASNLDNEQFF.

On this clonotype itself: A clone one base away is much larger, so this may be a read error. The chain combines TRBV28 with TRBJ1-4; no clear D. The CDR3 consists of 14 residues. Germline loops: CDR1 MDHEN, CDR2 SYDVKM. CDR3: CASILAGSNGKLFF. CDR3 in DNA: TGTGCCAGCATTCTTGCTGGTTCTAATGGAAAACTGTTTTTT.

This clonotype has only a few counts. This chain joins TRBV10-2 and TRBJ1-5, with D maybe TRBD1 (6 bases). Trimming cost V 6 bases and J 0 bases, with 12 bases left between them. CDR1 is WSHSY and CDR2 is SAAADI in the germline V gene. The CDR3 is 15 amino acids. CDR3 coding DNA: TGCGCCAGCAGGTCCGGGACACTTAGCAATCAGCCCCAGCATTTT. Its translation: CASRSGTLSNQPQHF.

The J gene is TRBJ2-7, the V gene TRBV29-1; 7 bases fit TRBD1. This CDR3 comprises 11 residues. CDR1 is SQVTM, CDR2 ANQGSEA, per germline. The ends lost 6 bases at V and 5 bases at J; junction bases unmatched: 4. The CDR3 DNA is TGCAGCGTACAGGGGTTAGACGAGCAGTACTTC. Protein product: CSVQGLDEQYF.

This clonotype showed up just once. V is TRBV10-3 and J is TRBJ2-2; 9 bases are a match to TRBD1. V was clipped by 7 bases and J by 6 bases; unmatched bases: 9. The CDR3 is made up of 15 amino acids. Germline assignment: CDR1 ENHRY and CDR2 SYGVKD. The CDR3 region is CAIKGQGNVPGELFF. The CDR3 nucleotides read TGTGCCATCAAAGGACAGGGGAACGTACCCGGGGAGCTGTTTTTT.

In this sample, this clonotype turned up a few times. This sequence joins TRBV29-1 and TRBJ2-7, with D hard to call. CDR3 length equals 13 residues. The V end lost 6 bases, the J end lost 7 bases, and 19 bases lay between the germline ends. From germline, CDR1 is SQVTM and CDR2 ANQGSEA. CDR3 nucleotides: TGCAGCGTCGGGCTCAGGTGGGTGGGTGAGCAGTACTTC. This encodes CSVGLRWVGEQYF.

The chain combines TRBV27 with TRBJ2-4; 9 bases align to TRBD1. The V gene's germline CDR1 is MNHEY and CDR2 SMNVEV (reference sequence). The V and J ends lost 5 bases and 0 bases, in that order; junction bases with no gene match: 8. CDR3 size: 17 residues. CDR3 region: CASSTDRDRVAKNIQYF. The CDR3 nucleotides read TGTGCCAGCAGTACGGACCGGGACAGGGTAGCCAAAAACATTCAGTACTTC.

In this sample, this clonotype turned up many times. In nucleotides, the CDR3 is TGTGCCAGCAGTGTTCTCAGCGGGAGTGATTACGAGCAGTACTTC. Amino acid sequence: CASSVLSGSDYEQYF. The gene calls are TRBV2 and TRBJ2-7; 8 bases match TRBD2. CDR1 SNHLY and CDR2 FYNNEI come from the germline V gene. The CDR3 runs to 15 residues. V dropped 4 bases and J dropped 4; count of bases not matched to a gene: 9. Complete variable domain (other parts from reference TRBV2 and TRBJ2-7): EPEVTQTPSHQVTQMGQEVILRCVPISNHLYFYWYRQILGQKVEFLVSFYNNEISEKSEIFDDQFSVERPDGSNFTLKIRSTKLEDSAMYFCASSVLSGSDYEQYFGPGTRLTVT.

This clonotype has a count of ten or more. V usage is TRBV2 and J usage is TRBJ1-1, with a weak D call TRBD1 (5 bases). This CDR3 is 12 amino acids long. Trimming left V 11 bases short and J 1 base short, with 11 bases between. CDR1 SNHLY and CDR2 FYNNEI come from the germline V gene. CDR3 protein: CAGRDGNTEAFF. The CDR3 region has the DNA TGTGCCGGACGGGACGGGAACACTGAAGCTTTCTTT.